This entry features one T cell receptor beta chain sequence. This entry belongs to a study of shared clonotypes between healthy human individuals. Germline-derived CDR1 and CDR2 are SGDLS and YYNGEE. Trimming pared 3 bases from V and 0 bases from J, leaving 12 bases between. The CDR3 is made up of 15 amino acids. As handled by the study authors: Filtering differed, since immunoSEQ gave only junction sequences and no quality scores. Some clones are missing from TCRdb's copy, which holds only in-frame ones; the method was immunoSEQ multiplex PCR. V, J and clone size are taken as reported in that table, and D and trimming were inferred from the DNA itself. The data show millions of clones, with 90% to 95% seen just once and under 0.15% held by the top ten.

This chain joins TRBV9 and TRBJ1-1; weak D call: TRBD1 (5 bases). The specimen was naive CD4+ T cells sorted from blood. Noted subset: CD45RA+ positively selected. The TCR originated in a man aged 18 to 35 in good health. Here the CDR3 reads CASSATGRLNTEAFF. The DNA of the CDR3 is TGTGCCAGCAGCGCGACGGGACGGCTGAACACTGAAGCTTTCTTT. The entire variable domain, with the rest obtained from reference TRBV9 and TRBJ1-1, is as follows: DSGVTQTPKHLITATGQRVTLRCSPRSGDLSVYWYQQSLDQGLQFLIQYYNGEERAKGNILERFSAQQFPDLHSELNLSSLELGDSALYFCASSATGRLNTEAFFGQGTRLTVV.